The rows below give T cell receptor beta chains drawn from one sample of a study of blood T cell repertoires in COVID-19. Using immunoSEQ multiplex PCR, the repertoire was profiled, and TCRdb retains in-frame clones only, with some absent. The table shows approximately 100,000 clones, with 91% occurring only once. The sequenced sample was peripheral blood. These receptors were taken from a human donor in a cohort sampled during active COVID-19. The CDR3 runs from the conserved cysteine through the conserved F or W. A D gene is named only where the DNA matches it firmly. Not all rows give a size; the values are once, few, many and, for expanded clones, a class.

size	V	J	D	DNA	CDR3
-	TRBV2	TRBJ1-3	-	TGTGCCAGCAGTCAGGGGTACGGAAACACCATATATTTT	CASSQGYGNTIYF
-	TRBV6-5	TRBJ2-1	TRBD1	TGTGCCAGCAGTTACGCAAACAGGGGCAATGAGCAGTTCTTC	CASSYANRGNEQFF
-	TRBV7-2	TRBJ2-7	TRBD2	TGTGCCAGCAGCTTCAAGACTAGCGGGACGTACAGCTCCTACGAGCAGTACTTC	CASSFKTSGTYSSYEQYF
-	TRBV10-3	TRBJ2-1	-	TGTGCCATCGGGGGAGGGGGAGGAGAGCAGTTCTTC	CAIGGGGGEQFF
-	TRBV6-5	TRBJ1-1	-	TGTGCCAGCGGAATGGACAGGAACACTGAAGCTTTCTTT	CASGMDRNTEAFF
-	TRBV5-5	TRBJ1-4	-	TGTGCCAGCAGCCTCATCGGTTTGAAAGAAAAACTGTTTTTT	CASSLIGLKEKLFF
-	TRBV4-1	TRBJ1-1	-	TGCGCCAGCAGCCAAGATTTCAGTGAAGCTTTCTTT	CASSQDFSEAFF
-	TRBV7-2	TRBJ1-2	TRBD1	TGTGCCAGCAGCTTATGGACAGGGAACTATGGCTACACCTTC	CASSLWTGNYGYTF
-	TRBV30	TRBJ1-3	-	TGTGCCTGGAGTGTCGCGGGAAACACCATATATTTT	CAWSVAGNTIYF
-	TRBV10-1	TRBJ1-1	-	TGCGCCAGCAGGGTACCAACTTCCACTGAAGCTTTCTTT	CASRVPTSTEAFF
-	TRBV19	TRBJ1-6	-	TGTGCCAGTAGTATACAGACAGTCGGTTCACCCCTCCACTTT	CASSIQTVGSPLHF
once	TRBV7-2	TRBJ2-3	-	TGTGCCAGCAGCGACCAGGGGCCCACAGATACGCAGTATTTT	CASSDQGPTDTQYF
-	TRBV6-5	TRBJ2-7	-	TGTGCCAGCGCCACGGGACTGGTAGCGAACGAGCAGTACTTC	CASATGLVANEQYF
-	TRBV20-1	TRBJ2-7	-	TGCAGTGCTTCCAGCTCCTACGAGCAGTACTTC	CSASSSYEQYF
-	TRBV15	TRBJ2-7	TRBD2	TGTGCCACCAGCAGAGATGGTCTAGCGGGGGGGAGGGACGAGCAGTACTTC	CATSRDGLAGGRDEQYF
-	TRBV3-1/TRBV3-2	TRBJ2-1	-	TGTGCCAGCAGCCCCCAACTAGGCCATTCCTACAATGAGCAGTTCTTC	CASSPQLGHSYNEQFF
-	TRBV28	TRBJ1-4	-	TGTGCCAGCAGTTCGCTACAGGGCCGGGGTGAAAAACTGTTTTTT	CASSSLQGRGEKLFF
-	TRBV27	TRBJ1-2	TRBD1	TGTGCCAGCAGCTCCTTCGGGACAGGGGGCCGGGAGGGCTACACCTTC	CASSSFGTGGREGYTF
few	TRBV30	TRBJ2-7	TRBD1	TGTGCCTGGGAACAGGGGTCCTACGAGCAGTACTTC	CAWEQGSYEQYF
once	TRBV19	TRBJ2-7	-	TGTGCCAGTAGTATGACGGGCCAGGTCTCGGGGAACGAGCAGTACTTC	CASSMTGQVSGNEQYF
-	TRBV24-1	TRBJ2-5	TRBD2	TGTGCCACCAGTGATTTGAAGGGGTTAGCGGGAGGGTACCAAGAGACCCAGTACTTC	CATSDLKGLAGGYQETQYF
-	TRBV6-5	TRBJ1-6	TRBD1	TGTGCCAGCAGTTACGCAGACAGGGAAAATTCACCCCTCCACTTT	CASSYADRENSPLHF
-	TRBV11-3	TRBJ2-1	-	TGTGCCAGCAGCTTAGCGGGAGAAGGTAATGAGCAGTTCTTC	CASSLAGEGNEQFF
once	TRBV27	TRBJ2-5	-	TGTGCCAGCAGTTTTACCGGCAGGGTATTAGAGACCCAGTACTTC	CASSFTGRVLETQYF
-	TRBV6-6	TRBJ1-2	-	TGTGCCAGCAGTTACGCGGGTAACGACTATGGCTACACCTTC	CASSYAGNDYGYTF
-	TRBV6-6	TRBJ1-2	TRBD1	TGTGCCAGCAGCCACTCGGGGACAGGCTATGGCTACACCTTC	CASSHSGTGYGYTF
-	TRBV12-5	TRBJ2-3	TRBD1	TGTGCTAGTGGTTTGGGGACGGGACAGGGAACAGATACGCAGTATTTT	CASGLGTGQGTDTQYF
-	TRBV7-2	TRBJ2-5	TRBD2	TGTGCCAGCAGCTTAATTAGCGGGCGACAAGAGACCCAGTACTTC	CASSLISGRQETQYF
once	TRBV7-8	TRBJ2-3	TRBD2	TGTGCCAGCAGCTTAATAGCGGGATATGACACAGATACGCAGTATTTT	CASSLIAGYDTDTQYF
-	TRBV15	TRBJ1-1	-	TGTGCCACCAGCAGAGATATCTCGGACACTGAAGCTTTCTTT	CATSRDISDTEAFF
-	TRBV6-5	TRBJ2-7	TRBD2	TGTGCCAGCACCATCGGGGGGGTATCGGCCTACGAGCAGTACTTC	CASTIGGVSAYEQYF
-	TRBV6-2/TRBV6-3	TRBJ2-7	-	TGTGCCAGCAGTCATGACATAACCTACGAGCAGTACTTC	CASSHDITYEQYF
-	TRBV19	TRBJ2-7	-	TGTGCCAGTAGTATAGGAGGCGGAACCTCCTACGAGCAGTACTTC	CASSIGGGTSYEQYF
once	TRBV24-1	TRBJ2-1	-	TGTGCCACCAGCTCAGCCTCCGTTGCGGATGAGCAGTTCTTC	CATSSASVADEQFF
-	TRBV5-4	TRBJ2-1	TRBD2	TGTGCCAGCAGTCTAGCGGTATCCTACAATGAGCAGTTCTTC	CASSLAVSYNEQFF
-	TRBV15	TRBJ1-2	-	TGTGCCACCAGCAGAGAGGGCCTGATTAATTCTAACTATGGCTACACCTTC	CATSREGLINSNYGYTF
many	TRBV19	TRBJ1-4	TRBD1	TGTGCCAGTAGTGGGACAGGGGGCGGAAAACTGTTTTTT	CASSGTGGGKLFF
-	TRBV27	TRBJ1-2	-	TGTGCCAGCAGTTTATCGATGGGAGGGATCTATGGCTACACCTTC	CASSLSMGGIYGYTF
-	TRBV18	TRBJ1-4	-	TGTGCCAGCTCACCACCGACGGGAATGTCCCCCTATGAAAAACTGTTTTTT	CASSPPTGMSPYEKLFF
-	TRBV5-1	TRBJ1-2	-	TGCGCCAGCAGCTACGACAGCAACTATGGCTACACCTTC	CASSYDSNYGYTF